These 5 T cell receptor beta chains were all obtained from the same sample, sequenced in a study of TIL therapy for anti-PD-1-resistant metastatic lung cancer. Stated time point: pre-treatment sample, taken before nivolumab and TIL therapy. Tumor tissue came from excised metastases, mostly pleural nodules or supraclavicular lymph nodes. The immunoSEQ assay was v3. Only in-frame clones appear in the TCRdb table, and some are missing; sequencing was by immunoSEQ multiplex PCR. Of 10,000 to 15,000 clones listed, approximately 52% were seen once; the top ten hold around 7.7%. The sample consisted of tumor tissue, taken at baseline. All receptors come from a person between 30 and 80 years old with non-small cell lung cancer.

The genes are TRBV6-1 and TRBJ1-1; D is undetermined. V was clipped by 1 base and J by 4 bases, with 13 bases between them. Germline CDR1 is MNHNS and CDR2 is SASEGT. This CDR3 is built from 15 residues. The CDR3 region has the DNA TGTGCCAGCAGTGAAGACCTAGACCCGAGCACTGAAGCTTTCTTT. This codes for CASSEDLDPSTEAFF.

The chain joins TRBV6-4 to TRBJ1-5; D uncertain. Trimming took 5 bases from V and 6 from J, leaving 14 bases between them. The V gene's germline CDR1 is MRHNA and CDR2 SNTAGT. CDR3 length: 14 amino acids. CDR3 amino acids: CASSYKAGSQPQHF. In DNA, the CDR3 is TGTGCCAGCAGTTATAAGGCTGGAAGTCAGCCCCAGCATTTT.

The chain joins TRBV19 to TRBJ2-5; 8 bases map to TRBD1. The CDR3 loop spans 14 amino acids. The J segment lost 6 bases and the V segment lost 5 bases, leaving 8 bases of the junction unmatched. Germline CDR1 LNHDA, CDR2 SQIVND (reference sequence). CDR3 nucleotide sequence: TGTGCCAGTAGTCCCTCTGGACAGGGCAAGACCCAGTACTTC. This sequence encodes CASSPSGQGKTQYF.

The chain couples TRBV27 to TRBJ1-1, with TRBD1 matching over 7 bases. Germline V CDR1 and CDR2: MNHEY, SMNVEV (reference sequence). The CDR3 runs to 15 residues. V shed 6 bases and J 5 bases; nucleotides not matched to a gene: 12. The CDR3 loop reads CASRRLQGGSTEAFF. CDR3 bases: TGTGCCAGCAGACGTTTGCAGGGGGGGAGTACTGAAGCTTTCTTT.

This clone has a handful of counts. This chain uses TRBV5-8 with TRBJ1-1; tentatively, D is TRBD1 (5 bases). There are 17 residues in the CDR3. Germline CDR1 and CDR2: SGHTS and YDEGEE. Trimming left V 0 bases short and J 0 bases short, with 15 bases between. The CDR3 reads CASSLVPRTRLNTEAFF. CDR3 nucleotides: TGTGCCAGCAGCTTGGTACCCAGGACACGCTTGAACACTGAAGCTTTCTTT.